Below, 24 T cell receptor beta chains from the same sample are listed, as sequenced in a study of human T cells and chemical hapten exposure. TCRdb re-analysed the RACE reads in MiXCR, keeping a single row per CDR3 protein. The data contain about 380,000 distinct CDR3 sequences, about 6% of them singletons. The sample's time point: patch test 2, 6 weeks after DPC sensitization. The treatment here: therapeutic diphenylcyclopropenone sensitization with weekly scalp DPC. The source was whole blood, collected in connection with sensitization to the hapten diphenylcyclopropenone (DPC). Receptors originate from a woman aged 18-29 years with alopecia areata. Some clones in this sample may be carry-over from other donors' samples.

The chain recombines TRBV20-1 with TRBJ2-4; 8 nucleotides line up with TRBD2. The CDR3 loop spans 12 amino acids. CDR1 is DFQATT and CDR2 is SNEGSKA in the germline V gene (reference sequence). The V and J ends lost 7 bases and 7 bases, in that order; junction bases with no gene match: 6. The CDR3 nucleotides read TGCAGTGGGAGCGGGGGCGGGAACATTCAGTACTTC. Amino acids: CSGSGGGNIQYF.

This clonotype was detected ten times or more. This rearrangement joins TRBV7-2 to TRBJ1-1; 7 nucleotides agree with TRBD1. The germline CDR1 and CDR2 sequences are SGHTA and FQGNSA. The CDR3 extends over 13 amino acids. V shed 6 bases and J 5 bases; nucleotides not matched to a gene: 6. This chain's CDR3 is CASRVTGRTEAFF. The DNA for the CDR3 is TGTGCCAGCAGGGTGACAGGGAGAACTGAAGCTTTCTTT.

This clonotype has ten or more counts. The chain combines TRBV3-1 with TRBJ1-4; TRBD1 agrees at 10 bases. The CDR3 covers 16 residues. Germline V gives CDR1 LGHDT, CDR2 YNNKEL (reference sequence). Trimming removed 1 base from V and 7 bases from J; junction bases left unmatched: 6. The CDR3 here is CASSQGQGALGEKLFF. The CDR3, as DNA: TGTGCCAGCAGCCAAGGACAGGGGGCCTTAGGTGAAAAACTGTTTTTT.

This clonotype has just a few counts. The chain links TRBV4-1 to TRBJ2-5; maybe TRBD2 (6 bases). From germline, CDR1 is MGHRA and CDR2 YSYEKL. The ends were cut back, 3 bases at V and 0 bases at J, with 17 bases in the middle. The CDR3 has 17 residues. The CDR3 sequence: CASSHGVAEPNQETQYF. In DNA form, the CDR3 reads TGCGCCAGCAGCCACGGGGTAGCGGAGCCTAACCAAGAGACCCAGTACTTC.

The gene calls are TRBV7-2 and TRBJ1-2, with TRBD1 as a possible D gene (5 bases). Trimming cost V 5 bases and J 4 bases, with 17 bases left between them. Germline V gene lookup returns CDR1 SGHTA and CDR2 FQGNSA. There are 15 residues in the CDR3. CDR3 coding DNA: TGTGCCAGCAGCCTTAGGGGAGGGGAGACCTATGGCTACACCTTC. This sequence encodes CASSLRGGETYGYTF.

This clonotype was counted at least ten times. The V and J genes are TRBV9 and TRBJ2-5, with D possibly being TRBD2 (6 bases). Per the germline V gene, CDR1 is SGDLS and CDR2 is YYNGEE. This CDR3 spans 14 amino acids. Deletions cut 0 bases from V and 4 bases from J, with 10 bases between. The CDR3 reads CASSVGRGGETQYF. The CDR3 DNA is TGTGCCAGCAGCGTAGGGAGGGGTGGAGAGACCCAGTACTTC.

This clonotype was seen ten or more times. The rearrangement joins TRBV6-2 or TRBV6-3 to TRBJ1-1, with a tentative D call TRBD1 (5 bases). Deletions cut 2 bases from V and 0 bases from J, with 7 bases between. CDR1 is MNHEY and CDR2 is SVGEGT in the germline V gene. The CDR3 consists of 14 residues. This CDR3 is CASSYRQMNTEAFF. CDR3 sequence (DNA): TGTGCCAGCAGTTACCGACAGATGAACACTGAAGCTTTCTTT.

This clonotype has a handful of counts. This chain joins TRBV7-9 and TRBJ2-1, with D unclear. The CDR3 covers 15 residues. The germline V gene encodes CDR1 SEHNR and CDR2 FQNEAQ (reference sequence). Trimming stripped 0 bases from V and 0 bases from J, with 6 bases between. The CDR3 is CASSLAFSSYNEQFF. The DNA of the CDR3 is TGTGCCAGCAGCTTAGCCTTTAGCTCCTACAATGAGCAGTTCTTC.

This clonotype was detected many times. The V call is TRBV20-1, the J call TRBJ1-4, with 7 bases aligning to TRBD1. The V segment lost 0 bases and the J segment 7 bases; nucleotides outside the gene matches: 2. Germline CDR1 reads DFQATT; CDR2 reads SNEGSKA (reference sequence). The CDR3 is 13 amino acids. The CDR3 nucleotides are TGCAGTGCTAGAGAGCCAGGGGGTGAAAAACTGTTTTTT. Amino acid sequence: CSAREPGGEKLFF.

This clonotype was counted a few times. The rearrangement uses TRBV15 and TRBJ2-2, with 11 bases identical to TRBD2. The CDR3 extends over 17 amino acids. Germline CDR1 and CDR2: LNHNV and YYDKDF (reference sequence). J was trimmed by 11 bases and V by 0 bases; bases with no gene match: 11. CDR3 in amino acids: CATSRDPETSGVVELFF. CDR3 in DNA: TGTGCCACCAGCAGAGACCCCGAGACTAGCGGGGTTGTCGAGCTGTTTTTT.

V and J are TRBV25-1 and TRBJ2-5; 9 bases align to TRBD1. The CDR3 consists of 13 residues. Per the germline V gene, CDR1 is MGHDK and CDR2 is SYGVNS. V was pared by 10 bases and J by 3 bases, with 6 bases of the junction left unmatched. The CDR3 DNA is TGTGCCATCGGGACAGGGCTAAAAGAGACCCAGTACTTC. Protein sequence: CAIGTGLKETQYF.

V is TRBV6-1 and J is TRBJ2-1; unclear D gene. This CDR3 is 15 amino acids long. V lost 0 bases to trimming and J lost 6 bases, with 12 bases between them. Germline CDR1 MNHNS, CDR2 SASEGT. The DNA for the CDR3 is TGTGCCAGCAGTGAAGCGGTCGGTCTCGTCAATGAGCAGTTCTTC. Protein: CASSEAVGLVNEQFF.

This clonotype occurred many times. The chain's CDR3 is CASGGDYGYTF. CDR3 coding DNA: TGTGCCAGCGGGGGCGACTATGGCTACACCTTC. The chain couples TRBV6-5 to TRBJ1-2; a possible D gene is TRBD1 (6 bases). The V end was cut by 8 bases, the J end by 3 bases, with 7 bases between. Germline V gene data show CDR1 as MNHEY and CDR2 as SVGAGI. This CDR3 contains 11 residues.

This clonotype was seen ten or more times. The chain employs TRBV4-3 and TRBJ2-7; D call uncertain. The germline V and J ends were trimmed by 0 bases and 6 bases, with 12 bases remaining between them. Germline CDR1 reads LGHNA; CDR2 reads YSLEER. The CDR3 consists of 14 residues. CDR3 in amino acids: CASSQEPVVGEQYF. For the CDR3, the DNA is TGCGCCAGCAGCCAAGAGCCGGTGGTAGGCGAGCAGTACTTC.

This clonotype was seen ten or more times. The chain employs TRBV5-1 and TRBJ1-1; D perhaps matches TRBD1 (5 bases). Germline V gene lookup returns CDR1 SGHRS and CDR2 YFSETQ. Trimming took 4 bases from V and 0 from J, leaving 13 bases between them. CDR3 length equals 15 residues. Written as DNA, the CDR3 is TGCGCCAGCAGCCTGCGCGACAGATTGAACACTGAAGCTTTCTTT. Encoded protein: CASSLRDRLNTEAFF.

The V and J genes are TRBV21-1 and TRBJ1-1; the D call in the table, TRBD1, was not verified against the DNA. TRBV21-1 constitutes a pseudogene. CDR3 length: 17 residues. The chain's CDR3 is CASSKERRAGENTEAFF. Written as DNA, the CDR3 is TGTGCCAGCAGCAAAGAAAGAAGGGCAGGGGAGAACACTGAAGCTTTCTTT.

A remark on this clonotype: Possible read error: a much larger clone is one base away. The CDR3 does not close with the conserved phenylalanine or tryptophan, likely indicating a read error. The chain has TRBV29-1 and TRBJ1-2, with 10 bases fitting TRBD1. The germline CDR1 and CDR2 sequences are SQVTM and ANQGSEA. The J segment lost 10 bases and the V segment lost 7 bases, leaving 9 bases of the junction unmatched. The CDR3 runs to 12 residues. CDR3 loop: CSAGQGESVYTL. CDR3 nucleotides: TGCAGCGCTGGACAGGGGGAGAGTGTCTACACCCTC.

This rearrangement joins TRBV21-1 to TRBJ2-4. TRBV21-1 is listed as a pseudogene. The CDR3 sequence is 13 residues long. The CDR3 region is CASTYAIQNIQYF. The DNA for the CDR3 is TGTGCCAGCACCTACGCGATACAAAACATTCAGTACTTC.

The chain is built from TRBV7-2 and TRBJ2-1; possible D gene TRBD1, 6 bases. V lost 1 base and J 10 bases, leaving 8 bases between the germline ends. The CDR3 is 12 amino acids. CDR1 is SGHTA, CDR2 FQGNSA, per germline. The CDR3: CASSLGDTEQFF. Here the CDR3 DNA reads TGTGCCAGCAGCTTAGGGGACACGGAGCAGTTCTTC.

This clonotype was detected ten times or more. The CDR3: CSANVGYNSPLHF. The CDR3 nucleotides read TGCAGTGCTAACGTAGGGTATAATTCACCCCTCCACTTT. J is TRBJ1-6 and V is TRBV20-1; D call uncertain. Per germline, CDR1 DFQATT and CDR2 SNEGSKA (reference sequence). The V end was cut by 4 bases, the J end by 4 bases, with 8 bases between. This CDR3 contains 13 residues.

In this sample, this clonotype turned up many times. In DNA form, the CDR3 reads TGTGCCAGCAGTGCGGGTCTTCCTTACGAGCAGTACTTC. Amino acid sequence: CASSAGLPYEQYF. V gene TRBV2 combines with J gene TRBJ2-7; D not resolved. CDR3 length: 13 amino acids. The germline CDR1 and CDR2 sequences are SNHLY and FYNNEI. The V gene lost 4 bases and the J gene lost 4 bases, with 11 bases spanning the gap.

V usage is TRBV3-1 and J usage is TRBJ1-2; D unresolved. Trimming left V 1 base short and J 4 bases short, with 16 bases between. Looked up from germline, CDR1 is LGHDT and CDR2 is YNNKEL (reference sequence). CDR3 size: 16 residues. The chain's CDR3 is CASSQGSTAWTYGYTF. CDR3 in DNA: TGTGCCAGCAGCCAAGGGTCCACAGCTTGGACCTATGGCTACACCTTC.

This clonotype was seen more than once but under ten times. V gene TRBV11-2 combines with J gene TRBJ2-3; 11 bases are shared with TRBD2. With 3 bases clipped from V and 2 bases from J, the junction kept 4 bases outside the gene matches. The CDR3 has 16 amino acids. In germline, CDR1 is SGHAT, CDR2 FQNNGV. As DNA, the CDR3 is TGTGCCAGCAGCTTTCTAGCGGGGGGCTACACAGATACGCAGTATTTT. Protein product: CASSFLAGGYTDTQYF. Full variable domain (rest looked up from reference TRBV11-2 and TRBJ2-3): EAGVAQSPRYKIIEKRQSVAFWCNPISGHATLYWYQQILGQGPKLLIQFQNNGVVDDSQLPKDRFSAERLKGVDSTLKIQPAKLEDSAVYLCASSFLAGGYTDTQYFGPGTRLTVL.

The CDR3 DNA follows: TGTGCCAGCAGCCAAGATCGACTAGCGGGGGCTACGCAGTATTTT. It is translated as CASSQDRLAGATQYF. This chain uses TRBV3-1 with TRBJ2-3, with TRBD2 identical over 12 bases. Trimming cost V 0 bases and J 8 bases; bases outside gene matches: 3. CDR3 size: 15 residues. Germline V gene sequence: CDR1 LGHDT, CDR2 YNNKEL (reference sequence).